Below are 17 T cell receptor beta chains sequenced from a single sample in a study of blood T cell repertoires in COVID-19. Some clones are missing from TCRdb's copy, which holds only in-frame ones; the method was immunoSEQ multiplex PCR. The sample records roughly 330,000 clones, over 75% being singletons. Sequencing was performed on PBMCs or T cells enriched from blood (not recorded which). Receptors originate from a young man who had recovered from COVID-19.

The rearrangement links TRBV7-2 to TRBJ2-1, with TRBD2 matching 11 bases. Germline V lookup: CDR1 SGHTA, CDR2 FQGNSA. This CDR3 is built from 16 residues. V gave up 10 bases and J gave up 3 bases; unmatched junction bases: 11. CDR3 sequence: CAIPVAGGGFYNEQFF. The DNA for the CDR3 is TGTGCCATCCCTGTAGCGGGGGGGGGATTCTACAATGAGCAGTTCTTC.

This rearrangement joins TRBV5-1 to TRBJ1-2; D possibly corresponds to TRBD1 (6 bases). The ends were cut back, 3 bases at V and 4 bases at J, with 16 bases in the middle. Per the germline V gene, CDR1 is SGHRS and CDR2 is YFSETQ. The CDR3 loop spans 15 amino acids. The CDR3 is CASSSQTQGSYGYTF. The CDR3 bases are TGCGCCAGCAGCTCGCAAACACAGGGTTCCTATGGCTACACCTTC.

This chain joins TRBV5-6 and TRBJ1-2; the match to TRBD1 covers 8 bases. The CDR3 length is 14 residues. CDR1 and CDR2 from the germline V gene are SGHDT and YYEEEE. Trimming took 3 bases from V and 4 from J; bases not matched to a gene: 5. DNA for the CDR3: TGTGCCAGCAGCTACCGGACAGGGTCCTATGGCTACACCTTC. Translation: CASSYRTGSYGYTF.

This clone was detected only once. The V and J genes are TRBV1 and TRBJ2-2; the table's TRBD1 call for D was not verified on the DNA. TRBV1 is a known pseudogene. This CDR3 contains 16 residues. CDR3: CTSSRHPGESTGELFF. The CDR3, as DNA: TGCACCAGCAGCCGTCACCCAGGGGAATCAACCGGGGAGCTGTTTTTT.

This chain joins TRBV7-9 and TRBJ1-1; D gene unclear. Germline CDR1 SEHNR, CDR2 FQNEAQ (reference sequence). CDR3 length: 16 amino acids. With 5 bases removed from V and 3 bases from J, the gap between germline ends came to 19 bases. In DNA form, the CDR3 reads TGTGCCAGCAGCGCCATGGTCGGGAAGTCCGACACTGAAGCTTTCTTT. Translation: CASSAMVGKSDTEAFF.

J is TRBJ2-7 and V is TRBV29-1; 9 bases align to TRBD1. The CDR3 totals 11 residues. Germline V lookup: CDR1 SQVTM, CDR2 ANQGSEA. The trim removed 7 bases at V and 6 bases at J, leaving 4 bases unmatched. The CDR3 sequence is CSAQDRGEQYF. As DNA, the CDR3 is TGCAGCGCCCAGGACAGGGGCGAGCAGTACTTC.

The table lists this clone with a count of one. V and J are TRBV19 and TRBJ2-5, with unresolved D. The CDR3 is made up of 15 amino acids. Trimming took off 1 base at V and 7 bases at J, with 16 bases between the two ends. Germline CDR1 is LNHDA and CDR2 is SQIVND (reference sequence). CDR3: CASSIGERRGATQYF. Written as DNA, the CDR3 is TGTGCCAGTAGTATAGGTGAGCGCCGAGGTGCGACCCAGTACTTC.

The genes are TRBV7-8 and TRBJ2-5; 8 bases map to TRBD2. The CDR3 runs 17 residues. V was clipped by 1 base and J by 2 bases; unmatched bases: 9. CDR1 is SGHVS and CDR2 is FQNEAQ in the germline V gene. This CDR3 reads CASSLDPGSGGQETQYF. CDR3 in DNA: TGTGCCAGCAGCTTAGACCCGGGAAGCGGGGGACAAGAGACCCAGTACTTC.

The table lists this clone with a count of one. The CDR3 sequence: CASSQQGAARTGELFF. In DNA, the CDR3 is TGTGCCAGCAGCCAACAGGGGGCGGCGAGGACCGGGGAGCTGTTTTTT. This chain connects TRBV3-1 (or the pseudogene TRBV3-2) to TRBJ2-2, with 8 bases matching TRBD1. Germline V gene lookup returns CDR1 LGHDT and CDR2 YNNKEL (reference sequence). V shed 2 bases and J 5 bases; nucleotides not matched to a gene: 7. The CDR3 runs 16 residues.

This clone was picked up one time. The V call is TRBV2, the J call TRBJ2-6; D remains unclear. V was cut by 2 bases and J by 0 bases, with 8 bases left in between. CDR3 length: 16 residues. CDR1 SNHLY and CDR2 FYNNEI come from the germline V gene. The CDR3, as DNA: TGTGCCAGCAGTGAACAACTCCACTCTGGGGCCAACGTCCTGACTTTC. This gives the protein CASSEQLHSGANVLTF.

The chain has TRBV29-1 and TRBJ1-1, with 7 bases aligning to TRBD1. From germline, CDR1 is SQVTM and CDR2 ANQGSEA. The CDR3 totals 16 residues. With 0 bases clipped from V and 5 bases from J, the junction kept 12 bases outside the gene matches. In nucleotides, the CDR3 is TGCAGCGTTGAAGATCATAGAGGGGGCGCGAGAACTGAAGCTTTCTTT. It codes for CSVEDHRGGARTEAFF.

The chain links TRBV7-2 to TRBJ2-2, with TRBD1 identical over 7 bases. Germline CDR1 and CDR2: SGHTA and FQGNSA. CDR3 size: 17 residues. After removal of 2 bases from V and 3 bases from J, the junction contained 9 bases not matched to a gene. The CDR3 region is CASSLRLGQLYTGELFF. The CDR3 DNA reads as TGTGCCAGCAGCTTACGCCTGGGACAGCTTTACACCGGGGAGCTGTTTTTT. The entire variable domain, with the rest obtained from reference TRBV7-2 and TRBJ2-2, is as follows: GAGVSQSPSNKVTEKGKDVELRCDPISGHTALYWYRQSLGQGLEFLIYFQGNSAPDKSGLPSDRFSAERTGGSVSTLTIQRTQQEDSAVYLCASSLRLGQLYTGELFFGEGSRLTVL.

V gene TRBV5-1 combines with J gene TRBJ2-5; no clear D. Trimming stripped 0 bases from V and 4 bases from J, with 7 bases between. The CDR3 has 13 residues. Germline assignment: CDR1 SGHRS and CDR2 YFSETQ. The CDR3 DNA reads TGCGCCAGCAGCTTGGGGCCGGGAGAGACCCAGTACTTC. Translation: CASSLGPGETQYF.

The chain recombines TRBV25-1 with TRBJ1-3, with 9 bases matching TRBD1. Trimming took 3 bases from V and 6 from J; bases not matched to a gene: 6. The CDR3 spans 15 residues. Germline V gene data show CDR1 as MGHDK and CDR2 as SYGVNS. CDR3 region: CASSDWTGDENTIYF. In nucleotides, the CDR3 is TGTGCCAGCAGTGACTGGACAGGGGACGAAAACACCATATATTTT.

The genes are TRBV28 and TRBJ2-6, with TRBD1 matching 8 bases. Germline loops: CDR1 MDHEN, CDR2 SYDVKM. The CDR3 covers 18 residues. V lost 3 bases to trimming and J lost 2 bases; unmatched junction nucleotides: 9. For the CDR3, the DNA is TGTGCCAGCAGTTTTACGGCAGGGGGCCTGACTGGGGCCAACGTCCTGACTTTC. Translation gives CASSFTAGGLTGANVLTF.

J is TRBJ2-5 and V is TRBV5-1, with D possibly TRBD1 on 5 matching bases. Trimming left V 5 bases short and J 2 bases short, with 10 bases between. Germline values: CDR1 SGHRS, CDR2 YFSETQ. The CDR3 is 13 amino acids. CDR3: CASRVDSQETQYF. CDR3 coding DNA: TGCGCCAGCAGAGTCGACAGTCAAGAGACCCAGTACTTC.

J is TRBJ2-1 and V is TRBV2, with a possible D match to TRBD1 (5 bases). From germline, CDR1 is SNHLY and CDR2 FYNNEI. This CDR3 comprises 15 residues. Trimming cost V 6 bases and J 8 bases, with 20 bases left between them. CDR3 coding DNA: TGTGCCAGCAGGGCCGACAGACCGGCAAGGGATGAGCAGTTCTTC. Amino acid sequence: CASRADRPARDEQFF.